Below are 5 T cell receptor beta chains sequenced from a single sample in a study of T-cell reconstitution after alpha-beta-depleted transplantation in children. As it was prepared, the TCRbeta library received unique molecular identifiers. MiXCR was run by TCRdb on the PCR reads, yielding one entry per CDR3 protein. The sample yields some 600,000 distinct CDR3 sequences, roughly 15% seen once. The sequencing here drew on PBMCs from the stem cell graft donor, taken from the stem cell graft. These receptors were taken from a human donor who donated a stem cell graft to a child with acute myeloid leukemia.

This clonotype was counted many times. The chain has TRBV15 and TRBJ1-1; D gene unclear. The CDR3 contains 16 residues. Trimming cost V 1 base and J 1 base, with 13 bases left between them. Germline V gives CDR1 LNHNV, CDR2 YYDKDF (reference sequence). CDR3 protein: CATSRGAGRRNTEAFF. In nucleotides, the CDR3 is TGTGCCACCAGCAGAGGGGCCGGACGGAGGAACACTGAAGCTTTCTTT.

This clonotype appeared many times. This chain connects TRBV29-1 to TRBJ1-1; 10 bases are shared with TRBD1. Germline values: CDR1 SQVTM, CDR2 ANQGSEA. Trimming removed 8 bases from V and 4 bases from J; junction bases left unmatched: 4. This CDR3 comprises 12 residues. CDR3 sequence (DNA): TGCAGCATTCGGACAGGGGGCACTGAAGCTTTCTTT. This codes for CSIRTGGTEAFF.

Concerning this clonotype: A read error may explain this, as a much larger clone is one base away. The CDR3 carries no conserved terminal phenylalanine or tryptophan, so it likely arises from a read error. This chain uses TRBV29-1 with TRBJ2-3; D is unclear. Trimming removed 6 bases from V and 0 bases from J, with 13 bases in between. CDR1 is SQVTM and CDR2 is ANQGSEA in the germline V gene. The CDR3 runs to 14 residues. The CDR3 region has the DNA TGCAGCGTGGCCCCGGGCAGGAGCACAGATACGCAGTATTCT. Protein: CSVAPGRSTDTQYS.

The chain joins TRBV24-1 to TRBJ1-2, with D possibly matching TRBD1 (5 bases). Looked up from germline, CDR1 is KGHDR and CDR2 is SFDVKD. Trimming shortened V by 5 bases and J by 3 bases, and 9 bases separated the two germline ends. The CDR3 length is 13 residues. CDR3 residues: CATSGGGDYGYTF. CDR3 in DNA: TGTGCCACCAGTGGTGGGGGTGACTATGGCTACACCTTC.

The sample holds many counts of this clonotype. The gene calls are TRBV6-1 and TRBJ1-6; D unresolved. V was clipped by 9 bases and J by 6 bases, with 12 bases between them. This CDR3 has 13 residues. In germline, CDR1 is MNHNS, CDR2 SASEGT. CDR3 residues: CASRRATNSPLHF. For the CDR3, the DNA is TGTGCCAGTAGGAGAGCGACTAATTCACCCCTCCACTTT.